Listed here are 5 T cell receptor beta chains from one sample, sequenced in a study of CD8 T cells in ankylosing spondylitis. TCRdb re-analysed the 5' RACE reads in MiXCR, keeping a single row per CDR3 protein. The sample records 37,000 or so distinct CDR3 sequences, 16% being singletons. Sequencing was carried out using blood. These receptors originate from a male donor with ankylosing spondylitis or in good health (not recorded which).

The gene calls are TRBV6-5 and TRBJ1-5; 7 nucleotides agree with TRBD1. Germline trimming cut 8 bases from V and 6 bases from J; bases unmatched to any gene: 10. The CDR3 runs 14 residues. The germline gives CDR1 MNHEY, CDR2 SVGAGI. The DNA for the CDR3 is TGTGCCAGCGCCCCCGACAGGGCGGGTCAGCCCCAGCATTTT. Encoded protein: CASAPDRAGQPQHF.

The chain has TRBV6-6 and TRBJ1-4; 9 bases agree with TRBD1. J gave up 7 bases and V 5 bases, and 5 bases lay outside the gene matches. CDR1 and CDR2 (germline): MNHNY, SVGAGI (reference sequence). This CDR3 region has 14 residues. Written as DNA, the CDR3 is TGTGCCAGCAGTCAGACAGGGGGTGGTGAAAAACTGTTTTTT. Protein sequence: CASSQTGGGEKLFF.

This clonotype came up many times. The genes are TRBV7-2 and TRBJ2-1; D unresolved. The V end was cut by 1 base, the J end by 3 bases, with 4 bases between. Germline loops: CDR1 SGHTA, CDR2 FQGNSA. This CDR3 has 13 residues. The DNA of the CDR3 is TGTGCCAGCAGCTTAGTGGTCTACAATGAGCAGTTCTTC. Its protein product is CASSLVVYNEQFF.

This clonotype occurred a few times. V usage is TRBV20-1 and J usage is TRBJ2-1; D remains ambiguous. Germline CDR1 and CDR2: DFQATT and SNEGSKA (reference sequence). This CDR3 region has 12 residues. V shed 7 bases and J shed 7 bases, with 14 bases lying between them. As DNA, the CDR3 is TGCAGTGGGGCTCGCCGGGTGAATGAGCAGTTCTTC. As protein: CSGARRVNEQFF.

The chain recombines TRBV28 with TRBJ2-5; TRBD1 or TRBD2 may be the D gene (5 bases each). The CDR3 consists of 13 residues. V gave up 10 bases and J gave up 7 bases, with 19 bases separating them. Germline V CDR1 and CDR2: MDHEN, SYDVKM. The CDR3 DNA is TGTGCCACCAACCGGGACGGAGTAAGGACCCAGTACTTC. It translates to CATNRDGVRTQYF. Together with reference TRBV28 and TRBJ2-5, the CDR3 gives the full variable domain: DVKVTQSSRYLVKRTGEKVFLECVQDMDHENMFWYRQDPGLGLRLIYFSYDVKMKEKGDIPEGYSVSREKKERFSLILESASTNQTSMYLCATNRDGVRTQYFGPGTRLLVL.